The 13 T cell receptor beta chains presented below share a single source sample, sequenced in a study of blood T cell repertoires in COVID-19. Generated by immunoSEQ multiplex PCR, the TCRdb table keeps only in-frame clones and is missing some. The sample yields 250,000 to 350,000 clones, more than 90% seen once. Material: PBMCs or T cells enriched from blood (not recorded which). These receptors all come from a woman in her twenties or thirties who had recovered from COVID-19.

This chain joins TRBV27 and TRBJ2-7; TRBD2 might be the D (5 bases). There are 13 residues in the CDR3. Per the germline V gene, CDR1 is MNHEY and CDR2 is SMNVEV (reference sequence). V was pared by 5 bases and J by 4 bases, with 12 bases between. This CDR3 reads CASSPGDEYEQYF. The CDR3 coding sequence is TGTGCCAGCAGTCCCGGGGATGAGTACGAGCAGTACTTC.

The chain uses TRBV1 and TRBJ2-1; the table's TRBD2 call for D was not verified on the DNA. TRBV1 counts as a pseudogene. The CDR3 is made up of 15 amino acids. DNA for the CDR3: TGCACCAGCAGCCAAATGGGACTAGCGTGCGATGAGCAGTTCTTC. Its translation: CTSSQMGLACDEQFF.

For the CDR3, the DNA is TGTGCCAGCAGCCACGGACAGACAGTGAACACTGAAGCTTTCTTT. Its protein product is CASSHGQTVNTEAFF. The V and J genes are TRBV7-2 and TRBJ1-1; possibly TRBD1 for D (6 bases). Germline V CDR1 and CDR2: SGHTA, FQGNSA. Trimming stripped 5 bases from V and 0 bases from J, with 13 bases between. This CDR3 spans 15 amino acids.

This chain joins TRBV28 and TRBJ1-5; D is uncertain. Trimming removed 6 bases from V and 7 bases from J, with 10 bases in between. CDR1 and CDR2 from the germline V gene are MDHEN and SYDVKM. The CDR3 loop spans 12 amino acids. The CDR3 here is CASREWSQPQHF. CDR3 nucleotides: TGTGCCAGCAGGGAGTGGAGCCAGCCCCAGCATTTT.

The DNA for the CDR3 is TGTGCCAGCTGTCTCGAAGAAGGGGGGGTGCCTGGCTACACCTTC. Translated, it gives CASCLEEGGVPGYTF. The chain employs TRBV2 and TRBJ1-2; possibly TRBD1 for D (6 bases). The V end lost 8 bases, the J end lost 7 bases, and 23 bases lay between the germline ends. This CDR3 is built from 15 residues. Germline loops: CDR1 SNHLY, CDR2 FYNNEI.

The CDR3 loop is CASSLGTGQGRSDTQYF. The CDR3 DNA sequence: TGTGCCAGCAGCTTAGGGACCGGACAGGGGAGGTCCGATACGCAGTATTTT. The V gene is TRBV7-9, the J gene TRBJ2-3; 9 bases fit TRBD1. Germline trimming cut 1 base from V and 6 bases from J; bases unmatched to any gene: 11. Germline CDR1 reads SEHNR; CDR2 reads FQNEAQ (reference sequence). CDR3 length equals 17 residues. The variable domain in full, with the rest retrieved from reference TRBV7-9 and TRBJ2-3, is DTGVSQNPRHKITKRGQNVTFRCDPISEHNRLYWYRQTLGQGPEFLTYFQNEAQLEKSRLLSDRFSAERPKGSFSTLEIQRTEQGDSAMYLCASSLGTGQGRSDTQYFGPGTRLTVL.

This clone was detected only a few times. This chain joins TRBV27 and TRBJ2-7; D is perhaps TRBD1 (6 bases). Per the germline V gene, CDR1 is MNHEY and CDR2 is SMNVEV (reference sequence). V lost 0 bases and J 2 bases, leaving 11 bases between the germline ends. This CDR3 contains 15 residues. Here the CDR3 DNA reads TGTGCCAGCAGTTTATCGGATGACAGGCCCTACGAGCAGTACTTC. It codes for CASSLSDDRPYEQYF.

The chain recombines TRBV4-2 with TRBJ2-3; 13 nucleotides agree with TRBD2. Germline loops: CDR1 LGHNA, CDR2 YNFKEQ. V was clipped by 0 bases and J by 7 bases; unmatched bases: 4. The CDR3 loop spans 16 amino acids. CDR3 in DNA: TGTGCCAGCAGCCAAGAAAGGACTAGCGGGGGTCATACGCAGTATTTT. Its protein product is CASSQERTSGGHTQYF.

Comments on this clone: One end of the junction varies from germline; a read error may be responsible. The chain uses TRBV27 and TRBJ2-7; the D gene is possibly TRBD2 (6 bases). The CDR3 has 16 residues. The germline gives CDR1 MNHEY, CDR2 SMNVEV (reference sequence). In DNA form, the CDR3 reads TGTGCCAGCAGTCTATCGGGACTCTCGAGTACCTACGAGCAGTACTTC. It yields the protein CASSLSGLSSTYEQYF.

The V and J genes are TRBV6-6 and TRBJ1-2, with D perhaps TRBD1 (6 bases). Trimming removed 4 bases from V and 6 bases from J, with 9 bases in between. The CDR3 has 12 amino acids. Germline loops: CDR1 MNHNY, CDR2 SVGAGI (reference sequence). The CDR3 DNA is TGTGCCAGCAGTTTACAGGGACATGGCTACACCTTC. Its translation is CASSLQGHGYTF.

The chain recombines TRBV5-1 with TRBJ1-1; D perhaps matches TRBD1 (6 bases). Germline V gene sequence: CDR1 SGHRS, CDR2 YFSETQ. The CDR3 spans 19 residues. V was cut by 4 bases and J by 3 bases, with 28 bases left in between. In DNA form, the CDR3 reads TGCGCCAGCAGCGGTACCGCTCTTACAGGGAAGAGGTGGGACACTGAAGCTTTCTTT. It yields the protein CASSGTALTGKRWDTEAFF.

This sequence joins TRBV7-8 and TRBJ2-3, with 13 bases matching TRBD2. Trimming removed 5 bases from V and 0 bases from J; junction bases left unmatched: 17. CDR1 SGHVS and CDR2 FQNEAQ come from the germline V gene. The CDR3 is made up of 21 amino acids. CDR3 nucleotide sequence: TGTGCCAGCAGCCCGCAGTGGGTTACTAGCGGGAGGGCCTCTAGCACAGATACGCAGTATTTT. Protein: CASSPQWVTSGRASSTDTQYF.

This sequence joins TRBV7-6 and TRBJ2-1, with 9 nucleotides matching TRBD2. The V gene end was trimmed by 5 bases and the J gene end by 1 base; junction bases not matched to a gene: 3. Germline CDR1 reads SGHVS; CDR2 reads FNYEAQ. There are 15 residues in the CDR3. Written as DNA, the CDR3 is TGTGCCAGCAGCCCAGCGGGGGGATCCTACAATGAGCAGTTCTTC. It is translated as CASSPAGGSYNEQFF.